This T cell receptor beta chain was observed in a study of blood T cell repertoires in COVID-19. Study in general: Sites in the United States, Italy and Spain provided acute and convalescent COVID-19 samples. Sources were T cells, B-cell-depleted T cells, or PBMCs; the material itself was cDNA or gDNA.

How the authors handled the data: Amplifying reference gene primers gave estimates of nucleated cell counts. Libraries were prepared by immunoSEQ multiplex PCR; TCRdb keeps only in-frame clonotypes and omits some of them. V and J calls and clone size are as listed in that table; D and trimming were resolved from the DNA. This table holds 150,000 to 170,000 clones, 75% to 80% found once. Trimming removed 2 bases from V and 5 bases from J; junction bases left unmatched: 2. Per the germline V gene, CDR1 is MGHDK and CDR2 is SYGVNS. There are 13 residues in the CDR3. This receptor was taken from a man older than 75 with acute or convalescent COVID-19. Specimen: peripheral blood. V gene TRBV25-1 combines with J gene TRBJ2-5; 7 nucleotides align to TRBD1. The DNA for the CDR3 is TGTGCCAGCAGTGAACCGGGACAGGAGACCCAGTACTTC. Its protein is CASSEPGQETQYF.